This T cell receptor (beta chain) was recorded in a study of cytomegalovirus exposure and HLA in healthy donors. Study observations and caveats: First-cohort TCR clusters tended to co-occur in the 120 or so validation repertoires, a later analysis found. Confirmation in vitro established that three CMV-associated chains were specific for CMV antigens.

For this clone: Its antigen is still unknown.

The table came from immunoSEQ multiplex PCR; TCRdb's copy has only in-frame clones and leaves some out. Here the sample spans around 70,000 clones, about 93% being singletons. The length of the CDR3 is 13 residues. The ends lost 5 bases at V and 2 bases at J; junction bases unmatched: 5. Germline CDR1 and CDR2: SQVTM and ANQGSEA. The sequencing input was PBMCs. The V gene is TRBV29-1, the J gene TRBJ2-7, with 8 bases matching TRBD1. This TCR derives from a man between 18 and 35 years old in good health and CMV-seropositive. CDR3 in amino acids: CSVRDRTAYEQYF. The CDR3 region has the DNA TGCAGCGTTAGGGACAGGACAGCCTACGAGCAGTACTTC.